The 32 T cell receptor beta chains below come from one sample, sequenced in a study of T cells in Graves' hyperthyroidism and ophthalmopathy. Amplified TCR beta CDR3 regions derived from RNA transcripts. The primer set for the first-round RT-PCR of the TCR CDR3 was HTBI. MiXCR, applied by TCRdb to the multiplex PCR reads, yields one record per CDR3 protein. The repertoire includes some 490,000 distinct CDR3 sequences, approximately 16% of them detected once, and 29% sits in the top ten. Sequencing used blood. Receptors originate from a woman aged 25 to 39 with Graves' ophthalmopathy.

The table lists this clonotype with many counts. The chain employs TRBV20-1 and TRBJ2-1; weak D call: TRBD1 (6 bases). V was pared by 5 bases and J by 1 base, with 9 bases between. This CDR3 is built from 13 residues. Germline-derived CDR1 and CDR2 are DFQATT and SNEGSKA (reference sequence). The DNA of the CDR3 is TGCAGTGCTCCTAGGGGGTCCTACAATGAGCAGTTCTTC. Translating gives CSAPRGSYNEQFF.

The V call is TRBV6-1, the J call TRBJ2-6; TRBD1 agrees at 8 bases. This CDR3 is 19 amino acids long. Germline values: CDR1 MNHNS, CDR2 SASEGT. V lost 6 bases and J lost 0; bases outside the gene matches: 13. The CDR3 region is CASSSNRGRTFSGANVLTF. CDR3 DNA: TGTGCCAGCAGCTCGAACAGGGGGAGAACCTTCTCTGGGGCCAACGTCCTGACTTTC.

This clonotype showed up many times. The CDR3 sequence: CASSPSVGAYEQYF. CDR3 bases: TGTGCCAGCAGCCCTTCTGTGGGGGCCTACGAGCAGTACTTC. This rearrangement joins TRBV3-1 to TRBJ2-7; D is possibly TRBD1 or TRBD2 (5 bases each). Germline-derived CDR1 and CDR2 are LGHDT and YNNKEL (reference sequence). V lost 4 bases and J 2 bases, leaving 12 bases between the germline ends. The length of the CDR3 is 14 residues.

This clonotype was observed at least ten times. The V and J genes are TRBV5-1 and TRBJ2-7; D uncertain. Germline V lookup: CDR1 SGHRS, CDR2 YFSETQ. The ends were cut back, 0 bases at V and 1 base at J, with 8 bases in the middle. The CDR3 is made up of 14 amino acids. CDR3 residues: CASSLEQQSYEQYF. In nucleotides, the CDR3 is TGCGCCAGCAGCTTGGAACAGCAGTCCTACGAGCAGTACTTC.

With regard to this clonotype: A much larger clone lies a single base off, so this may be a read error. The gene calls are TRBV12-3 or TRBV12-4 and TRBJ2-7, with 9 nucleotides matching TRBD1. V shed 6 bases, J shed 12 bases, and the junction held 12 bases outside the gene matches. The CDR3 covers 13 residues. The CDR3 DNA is TGTGCCAGCAGCGGTAGTACAGGGGGCAAGCTGTACTTC. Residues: CASSGSTGGKLYF.

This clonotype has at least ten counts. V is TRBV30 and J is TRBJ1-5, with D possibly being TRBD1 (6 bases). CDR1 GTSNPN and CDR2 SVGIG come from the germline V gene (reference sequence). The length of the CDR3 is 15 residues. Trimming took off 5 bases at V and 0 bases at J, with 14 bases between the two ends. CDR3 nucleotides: TGTGCCTGGTCTAATGGGACATTTAGCAATCAGCCCCAGCATTTT. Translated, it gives CAWSNGTFSNQPQHF.

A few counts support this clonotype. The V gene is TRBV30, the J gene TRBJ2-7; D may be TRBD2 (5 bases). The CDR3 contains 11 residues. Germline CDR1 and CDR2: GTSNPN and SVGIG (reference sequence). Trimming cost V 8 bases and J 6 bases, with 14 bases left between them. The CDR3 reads CASSMGSEQYF. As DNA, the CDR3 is TGTGCCAGCTCCATGGGGAGCGAGCAGTACTTC. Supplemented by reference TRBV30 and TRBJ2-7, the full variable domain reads SQTIHQWPATLVQPVGSPLSLECTVEGTSNPNLYWYRQAAGRGLQLLFYSVGIGQISSEVPQNLSASRPQDRQFILSSKKLLLSDSGFYLCASSMGSEQYFGPGTRLTVT.

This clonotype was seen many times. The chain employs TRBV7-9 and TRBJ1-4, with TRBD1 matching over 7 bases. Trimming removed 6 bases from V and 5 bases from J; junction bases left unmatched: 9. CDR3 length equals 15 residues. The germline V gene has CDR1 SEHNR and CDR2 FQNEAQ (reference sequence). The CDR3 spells CASSQGGRSNEKLFF. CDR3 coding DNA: TGTGCCAGCAGTCAGGGGGGCAGGTCCAATGAAAAACTGTTTTTT. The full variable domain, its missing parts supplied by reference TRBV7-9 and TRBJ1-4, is DTGVSQNPRHKITKRGQNVTFRCDPISEHNRLYWYRQTLGQGPEFLTYFQNEAQLEKSRLLSDRFSAERPKGSFSTLEIQRTEQGDSAMYLCASSQGGRSNEKLFFGSGTQLSVL.

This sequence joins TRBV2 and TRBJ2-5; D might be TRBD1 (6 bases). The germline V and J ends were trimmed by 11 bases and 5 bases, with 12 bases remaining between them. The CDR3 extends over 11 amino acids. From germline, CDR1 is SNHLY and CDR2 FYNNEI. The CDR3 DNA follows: TGTGCCTCCCAGGGGCAGGAGACCCAGTACTTC. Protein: CASQGQETQYF.

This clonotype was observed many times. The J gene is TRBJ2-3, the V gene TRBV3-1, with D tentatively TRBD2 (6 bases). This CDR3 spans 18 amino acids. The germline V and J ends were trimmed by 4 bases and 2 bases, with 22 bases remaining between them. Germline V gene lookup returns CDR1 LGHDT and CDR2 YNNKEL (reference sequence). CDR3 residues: CASSPPRREYWDTDTQYF. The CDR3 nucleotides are TGTGCCAGCAGCCCCCCCCGGAGGGAGTATTGGGACACAGATACGCAGTATTTT.

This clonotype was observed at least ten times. CDR3 bases: TGTGCCAGCAGTTTCGATGGGAATGAGCAGTTCTTC. It encodes CASSFDGNEQFF. The V and J genes are TRBV28 and TRBJ2-1; D uncertain. In germline, CDR1 is MDHEN, CDR2 SYDVKM. The CDR3 is made up of 12 amino acids. Trimming left V 3 bases short and J 7 bases short, with 7 bases between.

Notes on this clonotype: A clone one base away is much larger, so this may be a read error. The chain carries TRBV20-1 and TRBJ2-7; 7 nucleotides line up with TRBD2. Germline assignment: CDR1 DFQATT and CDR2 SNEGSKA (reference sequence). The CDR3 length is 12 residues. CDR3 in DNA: TGCAGTGCTACGGGGGGACCCTACGAGCAGTGCTTC. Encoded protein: CSATGGPYEQCF.

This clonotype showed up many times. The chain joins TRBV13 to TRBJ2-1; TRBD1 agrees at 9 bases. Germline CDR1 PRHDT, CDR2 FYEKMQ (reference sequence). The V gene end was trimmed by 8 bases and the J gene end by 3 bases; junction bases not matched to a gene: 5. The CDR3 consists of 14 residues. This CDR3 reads CASRDRANYNEQFF. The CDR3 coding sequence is TGTGCCAGCCGGGACAGGGCCAACTACAATGAGCAGTTCTTC.

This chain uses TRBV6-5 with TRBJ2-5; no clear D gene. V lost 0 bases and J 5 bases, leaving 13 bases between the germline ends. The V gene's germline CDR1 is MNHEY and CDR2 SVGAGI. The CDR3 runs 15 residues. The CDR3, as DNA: TGTGCCAGCAGTTACTCGATAGTGGCTCGGGAGACCCAGTACTTC. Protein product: CASSYSIVARETQYF.

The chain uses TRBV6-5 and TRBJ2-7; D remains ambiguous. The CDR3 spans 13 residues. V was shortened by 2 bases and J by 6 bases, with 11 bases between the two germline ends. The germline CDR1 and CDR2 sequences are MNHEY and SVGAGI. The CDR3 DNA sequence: TGTGCCAGCAGTTACGGATACCCGTCCGAGCAGTACTTC. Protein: CASSYGYPSEQYF.

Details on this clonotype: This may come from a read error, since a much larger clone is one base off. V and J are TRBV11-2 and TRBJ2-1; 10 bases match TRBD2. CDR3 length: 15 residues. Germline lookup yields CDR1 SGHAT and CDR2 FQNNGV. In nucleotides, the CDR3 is TGTGCCGGCAGACAACTAGCGGGACCCCTTAATGAGCAGTTCTTC. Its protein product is CAGRQLAGPLNEQFF.

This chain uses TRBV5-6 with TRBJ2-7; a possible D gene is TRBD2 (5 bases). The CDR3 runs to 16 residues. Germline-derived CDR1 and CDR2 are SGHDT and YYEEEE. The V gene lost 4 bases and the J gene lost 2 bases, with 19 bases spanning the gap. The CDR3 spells CASSEKLGIWAYEQYF. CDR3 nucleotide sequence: TGTGCCAGCAGCGAGAAACTAGGCATCTGGGCCTACGAGCAGTACTTC.

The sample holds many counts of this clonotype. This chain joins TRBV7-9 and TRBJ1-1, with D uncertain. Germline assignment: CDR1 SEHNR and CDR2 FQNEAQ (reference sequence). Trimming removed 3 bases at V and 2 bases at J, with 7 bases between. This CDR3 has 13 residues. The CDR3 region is CASSFEVNTEAFF. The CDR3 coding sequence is TGTGCCAGCAGCTTTGAGGTAAACACTGAAGCTTTCTTT.

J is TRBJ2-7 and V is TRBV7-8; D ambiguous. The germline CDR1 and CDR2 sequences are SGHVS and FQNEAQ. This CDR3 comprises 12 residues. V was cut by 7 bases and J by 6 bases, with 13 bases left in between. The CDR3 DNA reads TGTGCCAGCACATCTTCCGGCGTCGAGCAGTACTTC. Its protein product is CASTSSGVEQYF.

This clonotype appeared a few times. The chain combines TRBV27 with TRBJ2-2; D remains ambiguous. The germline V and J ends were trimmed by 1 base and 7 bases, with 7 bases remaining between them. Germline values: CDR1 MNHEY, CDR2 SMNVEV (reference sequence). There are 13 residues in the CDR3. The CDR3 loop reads CASSLWPIGELFF. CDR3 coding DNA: TGTGCCAGCAGTTTATGGCCGATCGGGGAGCTGTTTTTT.

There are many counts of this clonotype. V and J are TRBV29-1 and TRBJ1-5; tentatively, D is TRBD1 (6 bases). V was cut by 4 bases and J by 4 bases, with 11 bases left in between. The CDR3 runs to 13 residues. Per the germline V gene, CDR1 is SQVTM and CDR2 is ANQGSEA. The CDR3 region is CSVAGAVNQPQHF. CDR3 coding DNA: TGCAGCGTTGCGGGGGCAGTAAATCAGCCCCAGCATTTT.

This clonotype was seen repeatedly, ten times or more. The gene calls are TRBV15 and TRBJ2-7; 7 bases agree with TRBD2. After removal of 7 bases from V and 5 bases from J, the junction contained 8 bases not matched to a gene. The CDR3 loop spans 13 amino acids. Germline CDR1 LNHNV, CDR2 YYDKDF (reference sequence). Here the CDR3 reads CATKRGGIDEQYF. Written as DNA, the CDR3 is TGTGCCACCAAACGGGGAGGGATTGACGAGCAGTACTTC.

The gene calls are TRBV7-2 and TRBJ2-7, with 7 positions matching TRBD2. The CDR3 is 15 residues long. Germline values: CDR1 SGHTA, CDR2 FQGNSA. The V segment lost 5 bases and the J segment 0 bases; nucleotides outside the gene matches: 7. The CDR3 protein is CASSLSGMSSYEQYF. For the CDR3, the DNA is TGTGCCAGCAGCCTAAGCGGGATGAGCTCCTACGAGCAGTACTTC. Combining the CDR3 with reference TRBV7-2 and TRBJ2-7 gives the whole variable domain GAGVSQSPSNKVTEKGKDVELRCDPISGHTALYWYRQSLGQGLEFLIYFQGNSAPDKSGLPSDRFSAERTGGSVSTLTIQRTQQEDSAVYLCASSLSGMSSYEQYFGPGTRLTVT.

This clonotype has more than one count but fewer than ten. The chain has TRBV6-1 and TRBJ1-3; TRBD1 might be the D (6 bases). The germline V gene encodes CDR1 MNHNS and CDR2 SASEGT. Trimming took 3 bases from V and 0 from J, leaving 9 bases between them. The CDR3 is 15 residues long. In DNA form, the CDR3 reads TGTGCCAGCAGTGACTGGGGACACTCTGGAAACACCATATATTTT. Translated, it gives CASSDWGHSGNTIYF.

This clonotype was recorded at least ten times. The CDR3 protein is CASSSRPQGVATEAFF. The CDR3 DNA follows: TGTGCCAGCAGCAGCCGACCCCAGGGGGTGGCCACTGAAGCTTTCTTT. The V gene is TRBV7-2, the J gene TRBJ1-1, with 7 bases identical to TRBD1. Unmatched junction bases numbered 13, after V lost 5 bases and J lost 4 bases. This CDR3 is 16 amino acids long. Germline CDR1 SGHTA, CDR2 FQGNSA.

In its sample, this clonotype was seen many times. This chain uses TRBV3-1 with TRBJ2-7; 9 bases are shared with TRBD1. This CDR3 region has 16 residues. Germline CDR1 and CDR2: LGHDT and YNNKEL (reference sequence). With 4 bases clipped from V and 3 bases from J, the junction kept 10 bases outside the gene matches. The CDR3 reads CASSPTLGQGFYEQYF. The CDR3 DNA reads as TGTGCCAGCAGCCCGACTCTGGGACAGGGTTTCTACGAGCAGTACTTC.

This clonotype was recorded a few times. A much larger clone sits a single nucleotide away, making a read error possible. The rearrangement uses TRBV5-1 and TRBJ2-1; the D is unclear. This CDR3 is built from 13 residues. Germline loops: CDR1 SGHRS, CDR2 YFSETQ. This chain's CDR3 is CASSLSPLYEQFF. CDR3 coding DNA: TGTGCCAGCAGCTTAAGTCCCCTGTACGAGCAGTTCTTC.

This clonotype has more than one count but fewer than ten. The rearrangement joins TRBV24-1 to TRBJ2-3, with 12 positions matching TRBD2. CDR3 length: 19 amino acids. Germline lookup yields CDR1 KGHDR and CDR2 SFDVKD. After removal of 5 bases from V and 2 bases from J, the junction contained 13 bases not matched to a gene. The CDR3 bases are TGTGCCACCAGTGTCATAAAGCGGACTAGCGGGAAGGTCACAGATACGCAGTATTTT. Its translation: CATSVIKRTSGKVTDTQYF.

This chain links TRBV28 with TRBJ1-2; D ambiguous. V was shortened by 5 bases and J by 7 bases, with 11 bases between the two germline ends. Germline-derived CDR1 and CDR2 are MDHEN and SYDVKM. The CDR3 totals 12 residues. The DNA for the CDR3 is TGTGCCAGCAGTGCCGAGGATTCTGGCTACACCTTC. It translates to CASSAEDSGYTF.

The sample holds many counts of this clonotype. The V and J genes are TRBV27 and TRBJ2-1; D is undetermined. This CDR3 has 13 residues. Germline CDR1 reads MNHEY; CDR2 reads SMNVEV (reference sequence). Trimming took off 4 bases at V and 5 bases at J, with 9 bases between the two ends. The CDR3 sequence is CASSSLTHNEQFF. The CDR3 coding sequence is TGTGCCAGCAGTTCACTGACTCACAATGAGCAGTTCTTC.

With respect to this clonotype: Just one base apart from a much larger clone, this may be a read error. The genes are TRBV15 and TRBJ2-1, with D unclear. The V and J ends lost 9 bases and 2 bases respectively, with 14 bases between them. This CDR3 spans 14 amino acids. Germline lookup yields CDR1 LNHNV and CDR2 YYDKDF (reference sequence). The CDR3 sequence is CATSRALTYNEQFF. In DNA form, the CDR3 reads TGTGCCACTTCTCGGGCTTTGACCTACAATGAGCAGTTCTTC.

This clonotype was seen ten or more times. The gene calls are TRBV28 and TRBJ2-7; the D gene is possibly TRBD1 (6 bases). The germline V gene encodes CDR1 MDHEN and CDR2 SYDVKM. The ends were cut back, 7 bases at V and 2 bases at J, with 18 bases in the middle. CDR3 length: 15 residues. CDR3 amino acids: CASTPGQGPPYEQYF. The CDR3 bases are TGTGCCAGCACCCCGGGGCAGGGGCCCCCCTACGAGCAGTACTTC.